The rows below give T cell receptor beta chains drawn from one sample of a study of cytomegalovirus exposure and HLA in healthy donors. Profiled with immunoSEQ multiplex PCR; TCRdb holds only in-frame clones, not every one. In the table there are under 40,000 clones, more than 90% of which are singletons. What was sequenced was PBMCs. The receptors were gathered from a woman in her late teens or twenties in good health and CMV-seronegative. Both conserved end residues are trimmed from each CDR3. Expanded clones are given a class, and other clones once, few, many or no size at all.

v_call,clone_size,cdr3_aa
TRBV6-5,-,ASSPTIPDTQY
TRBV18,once,ASSPGGLAGGDGELF
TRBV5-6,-,ASSLVGVTSGSINEQY
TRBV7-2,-,ASSSGDRANMNTEAF
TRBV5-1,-,ASSTRVRGGGYT
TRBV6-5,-,ASSPLRGSEAF
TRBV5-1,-,ASSLEGTGLQTEAF
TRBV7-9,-,ASSSPGQATYEQY
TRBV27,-,ASSPTQGVGTDTQY
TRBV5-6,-,ASSLVRGLAA
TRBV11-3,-,ASSSRTGRSSYNEQF
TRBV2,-,AGRVRGERMNTEAF
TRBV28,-,ASETRREATDTQY
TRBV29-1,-,SVDGEGTEAF
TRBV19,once,ASTLRLGHGPTSTDTQY
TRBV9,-,ASSVVSGTGFYEQY
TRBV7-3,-,ASSYYRRDRARTNTQY
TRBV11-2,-,ASSFTDYNSPLH
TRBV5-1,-,ASSLDAGAPNEQF
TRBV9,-,ASSVYSGGVSYEQY
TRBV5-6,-,ASSSQGVEETQY
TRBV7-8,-,ASSFAAYAYEQY
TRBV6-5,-,ASSLAGNTEAF
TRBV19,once,ASSIETGFSYEQY
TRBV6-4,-,ASSPVHGASETQY
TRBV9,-,ASSEGLAGADEQF
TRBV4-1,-,ASSPGLAGVSSYEQY
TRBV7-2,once,ASSLRGQGAYEQY
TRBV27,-,ASSSPSGTSGSAYEQY
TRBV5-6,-,ASSDQGAGETQY
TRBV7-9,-,SSSYGVLYEQY
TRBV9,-,ASSVGLAGVTDTQY
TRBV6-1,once,ASSEAGRGHRANTEAF
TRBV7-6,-,ASSFPGTEAF
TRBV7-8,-,ASSQRRGSSYNEQF
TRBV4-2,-,ASSQAPKDITEAF
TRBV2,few,ASQTSTNEQF